This TCR beta chain is drawn from a study of cytomegalovirus exposure and HLA in healthy donors. Study-level findings and limits: The authors enumerated over 150 TCR beta chains as linked to cytomegalovirus.

About this clone: The antigen is not known.

The primer mix had 60 Vbeta and 13 Jbeta primers. TCRdb keeps only in-frame clones here, not all; method: immunoSEQ multiplex PCR. The sample yields approximately 140,000 clones, around 74% seen once. The CDR3 runs to 15 residues. The V gene end was trimmed by 6 bases and the J gene end by 8 bases; junction bases not matched to a gene: 10. The germline V gene has CDR1 LGHNT and CDR2 FRNRAP. The specimen sequenced was PBMCs. J is TRBJ2-1 and V is TRBV12-5, with 10 bases fitting TRBD2. The receptor's source is a man over 45 in good health and CMV-seropositive. CDR3 in DNA: TGTGCTAGTGGAGGGACTAGCGCATCCCCCCATGAGCAGTTCTTC. Translation gives CASGGTSASPHEQFF.